Each of the 4 T cell receptor beta chains below was sequenced from the same sample in a study of OX40 agonist ivuxolimab in advanced cancers. TCRdb's copy holds only in-frame clones and misses some; the assay was immunoSEQ multiplex PCR. Among over 65,000 clones listed, roughly 84% were seen once. The source was CD4+ or CD8+ T cells sorted from blood, collected in a trial of the OX40 agonist ivuxolimab. The receptors here all came from an adult with an advanced solid tumor such as melanoma, head and neck, liver or kidney cancer.

This chain uses TRBV6-6 with TRBJ1-5, with TRBD1 as a possible D gene (5 bases). CDR3 length: 11 residues. Germline V gene sequence: CDR1 MNHNY, CDR2 SVGAGI (reference sequence). Between the trimmed V and J ends, which lost 6 bases and 9 bases, there was a span of 9 bases. DNA for the CDR3: TGTGCCAGCAGCTCGGGACCGCCCCAGCATTTT. This translates into CASSSGPPQHF.

This chain connects TRBV5-1 to TRBJ2-1, with unresolved D. The CDR3 has 13 amino acids. The germline CDR1 and CDR2 sequences are SGHRS and YFSETQ. V gave up 3 bases and J gave up 8 bases, with 12 bases separating them. The CDR3 here is CASSSRGSDEQFF. CDR3 DNA sequence: TGCGCCAGCAGCTCTCGAGGTTCCGATGAGCAGTTCTTC.

The chain couples TRBV7-9 to TRBJ1-3; 8 bases line up with TRBD1. CDR1 is SEHNR, CDR2 FQNEAQ, per germline (reference sequence). This CDR3 has 15 amino acids. V trimming: 3 bases; J trimming: 3 bases; junction bases outside the gene matches: 4. The CDR3 DNA is TGTGCCAGCAGCTTCCTGGACAGGGTTGGAAACACCATATATTTT. Translated, it gives CASSFLDRVGNTIYF.

The CDR3 is CSAGKQGAGINEQFF. Here the CDR3 DNA reads TGCAGCGCCGGAAAACAGGGGGCTGGGATAAATGAGCAGTTCTTC. The chain employs TRBV29-1 and TRBJ2-1, with TRBD1 matching 9 bases. Trimming at V came to 7 bases and at J to 7 bases, leaving 14 bases not matched to a gene. This CDR3 comprises 15 residues. CDR1 and CDR2 from the germline V gene are SQVTM and ANQGSEA.